The clone carrying this TCR beta chain occurred a few times. Its antigen is not known. From the RT-PCR reads, TCRdb called clonotypes with MiXCR, one entry per CDR3 protein. The sample carries more than 200,000 distinct CDR3 sequences, 12% recorded once. These data belong to a study of response to subunit inactivated influenza vaccine. General study results and limits: Authors proposed each seasonal influenza vaccination draws in few new T cells.

CDR1 and CDR2 (germline): SGHNT, YYREEE (reference sequence). This CDR3 is 15 amino acids long. V dropped 4 bases and J dropped 7; count of bases not matched to a gene: 6. The sample in question was non-naive T cells sorted from PBMCs, obtained less than 15 days before vaccination. The chain uses TRBV5-4 and TRBJ1-6, with 9 nucleotides matching TRBD1. The receptor comes from a man between 50 and 59 years old who received an inactivated influenza vaccine. The CDR3 loop reads CASSIQGAWNSPLHF. CDR3 sequence (DNA): TGTGCCAGCAGCATACAGGGGGCCTGGAATTCACCCCTCCACTTT.